This TCR beta chain was observed in a study of glioma-infiltrating T cells. Study-wide findings and caveats: Above-expected tissue-blood divergence occurred in all gliomas, most in low-grade ones.

With regard to this clonotype: What it binds is not known.

TCR alpha and beta CDR3 regions were amplified from RNA using iRepertoire nested multiplex PCR. From the multiplex PCR reads, TCRdb called clonotypes with MiXCR, one entry per CDR3 protein. This repertoire shows about 130,000 distinct CDR3 sequences, 24% found once; its top ten account for around 28%. The origin of this receptor is a human donor with low-grade glioma or glioblastoma, undergoing nonglioma brain surgery, or in good health (not recorded which). Sequencing used glioma tissue, nonneoplastic brain tissue, or PBMCs (not recorded which).

CDR3 in amino acids: CSATSSGELFF. The CDR3 DNA sequence: TGCAGCGCGACTAGTTCTGGGGAGCTGTTTTTT. The chain is built from TRBV29-1 and TRBJ2-2; possible D gene TRBD2, 6 bases. This CDR3 has 11 residues. Germline V lookup: CDR1 SQVTM, CDR2 ANQGSEA. Trimming left V 7 bases short and J 8 bases short, with 11 bases between.